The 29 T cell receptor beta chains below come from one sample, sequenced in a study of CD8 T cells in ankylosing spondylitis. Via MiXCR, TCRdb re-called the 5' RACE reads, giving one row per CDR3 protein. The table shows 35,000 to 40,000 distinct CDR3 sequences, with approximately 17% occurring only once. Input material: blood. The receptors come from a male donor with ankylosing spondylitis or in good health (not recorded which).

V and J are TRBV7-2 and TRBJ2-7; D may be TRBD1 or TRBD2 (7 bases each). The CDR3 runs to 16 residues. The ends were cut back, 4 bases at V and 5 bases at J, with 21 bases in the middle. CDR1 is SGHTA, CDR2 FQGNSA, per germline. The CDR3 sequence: CASSSSLRGGGHEQYF. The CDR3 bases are TGTGCCAGCAGCTCCTCCCTGAGGGGAGGGGGCCACGAGCAGTACTTC.

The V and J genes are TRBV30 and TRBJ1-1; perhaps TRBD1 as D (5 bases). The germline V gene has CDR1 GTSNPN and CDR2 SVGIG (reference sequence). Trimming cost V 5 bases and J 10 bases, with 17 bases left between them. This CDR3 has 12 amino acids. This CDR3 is CAWDGGSWRAFF. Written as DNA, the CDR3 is TGTGCCTGGGATGGGGGTTCTTGGAGAGCTTTCTTT.

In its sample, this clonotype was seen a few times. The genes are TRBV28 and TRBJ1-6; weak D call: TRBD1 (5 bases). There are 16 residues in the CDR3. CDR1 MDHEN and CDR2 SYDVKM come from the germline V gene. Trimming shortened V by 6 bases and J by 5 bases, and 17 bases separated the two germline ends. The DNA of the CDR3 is TGTGCCAGCAGCCAAAACACCGGGACGGATAATTCACCCCTCCACTTT. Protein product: CASSQNTGTDNSPLHF.

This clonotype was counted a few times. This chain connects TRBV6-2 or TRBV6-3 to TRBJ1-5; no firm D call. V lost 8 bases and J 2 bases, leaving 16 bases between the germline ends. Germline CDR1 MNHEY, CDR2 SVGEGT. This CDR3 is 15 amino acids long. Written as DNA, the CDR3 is TGTGCCAGCGTGGAAGCTGAGATTCGCAATCAGCCCCAGCATTTT. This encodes CASVEAEIRNQPQHF.

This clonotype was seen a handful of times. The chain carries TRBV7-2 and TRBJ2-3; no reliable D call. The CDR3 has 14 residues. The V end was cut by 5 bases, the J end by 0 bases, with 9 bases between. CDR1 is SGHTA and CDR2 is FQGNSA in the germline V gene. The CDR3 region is CASSPMQSTDTQYF. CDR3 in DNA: TGTGCCAGCAGCCCCATGCAGAGCACAGATACGCAGTATTTT.

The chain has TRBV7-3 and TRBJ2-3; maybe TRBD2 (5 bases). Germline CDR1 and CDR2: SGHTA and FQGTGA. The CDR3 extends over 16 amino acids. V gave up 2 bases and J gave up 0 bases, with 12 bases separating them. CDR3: CASSLGAAESTDTQYF. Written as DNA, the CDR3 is TGTGCCAGCAGCTTAGGAGCGGCGGAAAGCACAGATACGCAGTATTTT.

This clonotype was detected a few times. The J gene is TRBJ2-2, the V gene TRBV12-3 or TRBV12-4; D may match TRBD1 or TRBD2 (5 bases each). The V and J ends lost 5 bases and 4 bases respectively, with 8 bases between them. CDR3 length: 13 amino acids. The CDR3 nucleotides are TGTGCCAGCAGTCCCGGGGCCACCGGGGAGCTGTTTTTT. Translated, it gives CASSPGATGELFF.

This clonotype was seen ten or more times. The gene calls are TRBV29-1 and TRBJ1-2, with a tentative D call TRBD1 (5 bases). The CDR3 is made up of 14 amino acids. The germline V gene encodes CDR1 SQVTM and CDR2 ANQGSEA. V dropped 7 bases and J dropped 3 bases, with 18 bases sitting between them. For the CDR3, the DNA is TGCAGCGCCCACTCGTTCGGGGGGGACTATGGCTACACCTTC. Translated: CSAHSFGGDYGYTF.

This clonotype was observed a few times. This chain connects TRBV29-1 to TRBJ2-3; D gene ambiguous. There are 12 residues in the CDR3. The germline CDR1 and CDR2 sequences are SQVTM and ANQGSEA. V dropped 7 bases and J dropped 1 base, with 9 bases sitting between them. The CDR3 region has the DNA TGCAGCGCTGCGCAGGGCACAGATACGCAGTATTTT. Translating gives CSAAQGTDTQYF.

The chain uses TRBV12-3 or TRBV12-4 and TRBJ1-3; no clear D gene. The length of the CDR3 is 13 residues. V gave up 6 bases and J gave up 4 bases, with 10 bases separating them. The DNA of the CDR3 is TGTGCCAGCAGCCCGGATCGAGGAAACACCATATATTTT. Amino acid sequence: CASSPDRGNTIYF.

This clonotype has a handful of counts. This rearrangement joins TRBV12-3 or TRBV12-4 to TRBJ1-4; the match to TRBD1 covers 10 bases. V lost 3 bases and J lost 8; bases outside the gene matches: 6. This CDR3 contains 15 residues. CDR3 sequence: CASSLDRGEEEKLFF. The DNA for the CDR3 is TGTGCCAGCAGTTTGGACAGGGGGGAAGAAGAAAAACTGTTTTTT.

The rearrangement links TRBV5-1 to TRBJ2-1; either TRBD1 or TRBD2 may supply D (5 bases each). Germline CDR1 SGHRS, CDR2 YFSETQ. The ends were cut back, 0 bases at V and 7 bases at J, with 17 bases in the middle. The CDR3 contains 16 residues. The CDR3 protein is CASSLALGVRGNEQFF. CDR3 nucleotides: TGCGCCAGCAGCTTGGCCTTGGGGGTGAGGGGAAATGAGCAGTTCTTC. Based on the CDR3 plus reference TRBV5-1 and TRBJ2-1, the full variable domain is KAGVTQTPRYLIKTRGQQVTLSCSPISGHRSVSWYQQTPGQGLQFLFEYFSETQRNKGNFPGRFSGRQFSNSRSEMNVSTLELGDSALYLCASSLALGVRGNEQFFGPGTRLTVL.

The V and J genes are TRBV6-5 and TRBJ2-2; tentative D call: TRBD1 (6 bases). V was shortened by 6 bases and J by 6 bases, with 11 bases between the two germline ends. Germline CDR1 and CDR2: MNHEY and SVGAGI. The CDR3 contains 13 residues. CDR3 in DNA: TGTGCCAGCAGCTTACAGGGCCCCGGGGAGCTGTTTTTT. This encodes CASSLQGPGELFF.

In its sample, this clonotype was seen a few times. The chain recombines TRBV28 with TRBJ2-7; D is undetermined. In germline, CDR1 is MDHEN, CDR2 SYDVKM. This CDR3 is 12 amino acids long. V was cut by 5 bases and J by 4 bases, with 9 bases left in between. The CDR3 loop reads CASSNKQYEQYF. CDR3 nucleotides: TGTGCCAGCAGTAATAAACAGTACGAGCAGTACTTC. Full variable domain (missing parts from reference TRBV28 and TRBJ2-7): DVKVTQSSRYLVKRTGEKVFLECVQDMDHENMFWYRQDPGLGLRLIYFSYDVKMKEKGDIPEGYSVSREKKERFSLILESASTNQTSMYLCASSNKQYEQYFGPGTRLTVT.

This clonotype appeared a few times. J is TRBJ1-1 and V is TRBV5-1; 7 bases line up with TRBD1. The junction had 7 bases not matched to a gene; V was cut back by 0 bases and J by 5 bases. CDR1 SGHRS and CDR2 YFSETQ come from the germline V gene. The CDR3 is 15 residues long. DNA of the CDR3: TGCGCCAGCAGCTTGGTTCCAGGGGGTCGAACTGAAGCTTTCTTT. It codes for CASSLVPGGRTEAFF. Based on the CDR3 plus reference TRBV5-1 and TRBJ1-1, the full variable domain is KAGVTQTPRYLIKTRGQQVTLSCSPISGHRSVSWYQQTPGQGLQFLFEYFSETQRNKGNFPGRFSGRQFSNSRSEMNVSTLELGDSALYLCASSLVPGGRTEAFFGQGTRLTVV.

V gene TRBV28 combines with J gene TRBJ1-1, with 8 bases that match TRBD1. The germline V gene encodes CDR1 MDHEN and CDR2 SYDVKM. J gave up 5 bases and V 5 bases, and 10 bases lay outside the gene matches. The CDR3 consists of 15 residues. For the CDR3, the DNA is TGTGCCAGCAGTGCAGGACAGGGATCGGGGACTGAAGCTTTCTTT. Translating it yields CASSAGQGSGTEAFF.

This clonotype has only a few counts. CDR3 DNA sequence: TGCGCCAGCAGCTTCGGGACTGACAATTCCTACGAGCAGTACTTC. This gives the protein CASSFGTDNSYEQYF. The rearrangement links TRBV5-1 to TRBJ2-7; D possibly corresponds to TRBD2 (6 bases). The V and J ends lost 2 bases and 1 base respectively, with 13 bases between them. The CDR3 sequence is 15 residues long. CDR1 and CDR2 from the germline V gene are SGHRS and YFSETQ.

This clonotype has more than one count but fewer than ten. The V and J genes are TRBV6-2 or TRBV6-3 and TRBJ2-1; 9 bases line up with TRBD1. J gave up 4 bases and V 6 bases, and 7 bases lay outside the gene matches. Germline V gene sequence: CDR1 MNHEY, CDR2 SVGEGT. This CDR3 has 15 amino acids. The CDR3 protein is CASSMGTGFYNEQFF. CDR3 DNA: TGTGCCAGCAGCATGGGGACAGGGTTTTACAATGAGCAGTTCTTC.

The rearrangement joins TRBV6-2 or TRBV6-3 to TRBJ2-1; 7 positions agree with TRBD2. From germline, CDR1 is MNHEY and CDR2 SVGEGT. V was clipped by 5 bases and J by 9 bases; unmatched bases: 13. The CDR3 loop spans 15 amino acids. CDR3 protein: CASSKRTRSRSEQFF. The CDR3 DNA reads TGTGCCAGCAGTAAACGGACTAGGTCGCGGAGTGAGCAGTTCTTC.

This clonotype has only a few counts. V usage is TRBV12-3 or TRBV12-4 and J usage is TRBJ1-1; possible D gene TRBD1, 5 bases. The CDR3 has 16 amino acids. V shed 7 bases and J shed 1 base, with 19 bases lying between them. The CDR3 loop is CASTSGQGVTNTEAFF. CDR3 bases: TGTGCCAGCACTTCCGGGCAGGGAGTGACGAACACTGAAGCTTTCTTT.

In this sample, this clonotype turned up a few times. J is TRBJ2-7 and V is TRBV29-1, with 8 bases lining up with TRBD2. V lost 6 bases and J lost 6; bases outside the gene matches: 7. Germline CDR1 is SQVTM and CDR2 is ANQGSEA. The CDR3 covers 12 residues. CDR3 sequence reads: CSVARGGVEQYF. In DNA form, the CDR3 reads TGCAGCGTAGCCCGGGGGGGGGTCGAGCAGTACTTC.

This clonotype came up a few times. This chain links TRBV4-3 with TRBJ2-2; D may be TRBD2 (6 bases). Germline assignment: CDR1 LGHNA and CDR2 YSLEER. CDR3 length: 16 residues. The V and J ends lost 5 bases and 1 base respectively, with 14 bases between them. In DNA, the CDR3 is TGCGCCAGCAGCGAACACCTAGCGCAGAACACCGGGGAGCTGTTTTTT. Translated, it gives CASSEHLAQNTGELFF.

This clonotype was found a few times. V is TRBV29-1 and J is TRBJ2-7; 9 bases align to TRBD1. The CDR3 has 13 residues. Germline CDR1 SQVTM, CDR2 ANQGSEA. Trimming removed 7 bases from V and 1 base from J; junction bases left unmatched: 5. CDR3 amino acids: CSALGTGSYEQYF. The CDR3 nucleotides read TGCAGCGCCCTGGGGACAGGGTCCTACGAGCAGTACTTC.

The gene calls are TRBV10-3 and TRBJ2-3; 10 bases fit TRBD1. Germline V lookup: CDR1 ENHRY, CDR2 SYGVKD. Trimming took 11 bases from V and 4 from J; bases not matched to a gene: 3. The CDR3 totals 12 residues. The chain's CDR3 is CASGQGADTQYF. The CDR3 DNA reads TGTGCCTCCGGACAGGGGGCAGATACGCAGTATTTT.

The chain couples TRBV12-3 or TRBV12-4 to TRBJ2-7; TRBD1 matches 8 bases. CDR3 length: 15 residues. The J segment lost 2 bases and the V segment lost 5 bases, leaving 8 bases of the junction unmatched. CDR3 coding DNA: TGTGCCAGCAGTATCCGGGACAGGCTACCCTACGAGCAGTACTTC. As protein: CASSIRDRLPYEQYF.

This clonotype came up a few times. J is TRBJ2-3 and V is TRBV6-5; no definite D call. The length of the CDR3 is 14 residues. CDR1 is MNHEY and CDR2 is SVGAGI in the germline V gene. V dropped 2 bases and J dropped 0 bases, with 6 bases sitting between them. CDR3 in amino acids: CASSYNPSTDTQYF. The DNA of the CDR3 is TGTGCCAGCAGTTACAACCCGAGCACAGATACGCAGTATTTT.

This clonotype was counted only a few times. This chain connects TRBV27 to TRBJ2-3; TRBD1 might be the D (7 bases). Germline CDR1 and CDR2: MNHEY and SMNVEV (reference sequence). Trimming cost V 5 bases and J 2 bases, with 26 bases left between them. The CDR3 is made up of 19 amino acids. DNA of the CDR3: TGTGCCAGCAGTACCCGGACTAACATCCCAAGGGGGCCCACAGATACGCAGTATTTT. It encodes CASSTRTNIPRGPTDTQYF.

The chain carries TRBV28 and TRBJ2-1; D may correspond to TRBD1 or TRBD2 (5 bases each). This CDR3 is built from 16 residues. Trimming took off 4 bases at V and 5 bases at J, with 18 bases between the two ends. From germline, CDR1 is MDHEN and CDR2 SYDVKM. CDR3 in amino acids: CASSSGFWDGDNEQFF. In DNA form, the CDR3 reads TGTGCCAGCAGTTCCGGGTTTTGGGACGGGGACAATGAGCAGTTCTTC.

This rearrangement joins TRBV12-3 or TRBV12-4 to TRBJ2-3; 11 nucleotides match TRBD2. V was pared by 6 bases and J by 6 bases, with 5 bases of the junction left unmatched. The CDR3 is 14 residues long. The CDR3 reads CASRGLADLDTQYF. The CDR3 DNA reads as TGTGCCAGCAGGGGACTAGCGGACTTGGATACGCAGTATTTT.